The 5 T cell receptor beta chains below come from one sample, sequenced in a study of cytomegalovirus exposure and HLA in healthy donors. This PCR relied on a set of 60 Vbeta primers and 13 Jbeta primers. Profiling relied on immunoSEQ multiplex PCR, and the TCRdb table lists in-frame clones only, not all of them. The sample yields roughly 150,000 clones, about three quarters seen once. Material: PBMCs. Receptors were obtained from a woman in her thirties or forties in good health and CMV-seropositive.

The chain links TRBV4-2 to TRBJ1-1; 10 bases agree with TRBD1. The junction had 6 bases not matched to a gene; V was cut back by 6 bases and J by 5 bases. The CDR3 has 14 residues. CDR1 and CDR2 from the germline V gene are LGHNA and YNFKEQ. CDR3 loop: CASRRDRGFTEAFF. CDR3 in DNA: TGTGCCAGCAGAAGGGACAGGGGTTTTACTGAAGCTTTCTTT.

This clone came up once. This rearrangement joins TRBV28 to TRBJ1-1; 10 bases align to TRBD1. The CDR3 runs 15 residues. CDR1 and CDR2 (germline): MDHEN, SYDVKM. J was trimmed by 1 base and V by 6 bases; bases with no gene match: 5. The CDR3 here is CASSRQGASNTEAFF. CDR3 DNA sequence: TGTGCCAGCAGCCGACAGGGGGCGTCGAACACTGAAGCTTTCTTT.

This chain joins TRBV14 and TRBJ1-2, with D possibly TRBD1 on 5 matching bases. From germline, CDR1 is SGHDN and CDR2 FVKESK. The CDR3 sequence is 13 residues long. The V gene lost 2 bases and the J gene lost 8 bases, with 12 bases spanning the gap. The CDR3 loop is CASSQIETAGYTF. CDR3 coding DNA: TGTGCCAGCAGCCAAATTGAGACAGCCGGCTACACCTTC.

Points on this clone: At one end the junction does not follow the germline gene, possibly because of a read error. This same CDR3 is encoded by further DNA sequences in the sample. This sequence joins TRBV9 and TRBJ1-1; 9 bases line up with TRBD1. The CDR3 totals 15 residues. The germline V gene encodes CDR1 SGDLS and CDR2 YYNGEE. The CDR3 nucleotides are TGTGCCAGCAGCGAGGGGACAGGGCGGGACACTGAAGCCTTCTTT. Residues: CASSEGTGRDTEAFF.

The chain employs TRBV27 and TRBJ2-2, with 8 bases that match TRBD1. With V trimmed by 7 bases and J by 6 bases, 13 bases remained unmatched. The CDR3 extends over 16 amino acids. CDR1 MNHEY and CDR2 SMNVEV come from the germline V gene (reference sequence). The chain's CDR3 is CASKETGQGRAGELFF. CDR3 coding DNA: TGTGCCAGCAAGGAAACCGGACAGGGCAGGGCCGGGGAGCTGTTTTTT.